Each of the 21 T cell receptor beta chains below was sequenced from the same sample in a study of OX40 agonist ivuxolimab in advanced cancers. The assay was immunoSEQ multiplex PCR, and TCRdb's table has in-frame clones only and misses some. This sample carries 30,000 to 40,000 clones, about 82% of them seen once, and the ten largest clones take roughly 20%. Sequences were derived from CD4+ or CD8+ T cells sorted from blood, sampled in a trial of the OX40 agonist ivuxolimab. The receptors here all came from an adult with an advanced solid tumor such as melanoma, head and neck, liver or kidney cancer.

This chain joins TRBV5-8 and TRBJ1-5; TRBD1 agrees at 7 bases. Trimming cost V 4 bases and J 3 bases; bases outside gene matches: 7. CDR3 size: 15 residues. Germline V gene lookup returns CDR1 SGHTS and CDR2 YDEGEE. This chain's CDR3 is CASSPRTGSNQPQHF. Here the CDR3 DNA reads TGTGCCAGCAGCCCAAGGACAGGTTCCAATCAGCCCCAGCATTTT.

This clone appeared once. The rearrangement joins TRBV7-2 to TRBJ2-1, with 10 bases that match TRBD2. The CDR3 contains 18 residues. Germline lookup yields CDR1 SGHTA and CDR2 FQGNSA. V gave up 2 bases and J gave up 5 bases; unmatched junction bases: 12. The CDR3: CASSLRSGLAFSNNEQFF. In DNA form, the CDR3 reads TGTGCCAGCAGCTTAAGATCGGGACTAGCGTTTTCCAACAATGAGCAGTTCTTC.

The chain joins TRBV9 to TRBJ2-7; no clear D gene. V dropped 3 bases and J dropped 7 bases, with 14 bases sitting between them. Germline CDR1 is SGDLS and CDR2 is YYNGEE. The CDR3 has 13 residues. The CDR3, as DNA: TGTGCCAGCAGCGAGGGCCCAGTTAGTGAGCAGTACTTC. It codes for CASSEGPVSEQYF.

The chain employs TRBV19 and TRBJ2-7; D gene uncertain. The germline V gene has CDR1 LNHDA and CDR2 SQIVND (reference sequence). CDR3 length: 13 amino acids. V gave up 0 bases and J gave up 6 bases, with 9 bases separating them. Written as DNA, the CDR3 is TGTGCCAGTAGTATAGATCGGCGCACCGAGCAGTACTTC. Translating it yields CASSIDRRTEQYF.

The rearrangement links TRBV10-2 to TRBJ2-7; a weak D match, TRBD2 (5 bases). The germline V and J ends were trimmed by 7 bases and 6 bases, with 16 bases remaining between them. CDR1 WSHSY and CDR2 SAAADI come from the germline V gene. This CDR3 has 13 residues. This chain's CDR3 is CASKWARGGEQYF. The CDR3 bases are TGCGCCAGCAAGTGGGCTCGTGGAGGCGAGCAGTACTTC.

This chain connects TRBV19 to TRBJ2-6, with D hard to call. This CDR3 region has 13 residues. The germline V gene encodes CDR1 LNHDA and CDR2 SQIVND (reference sequence). The V gene lost 9 bases and the J gene lost 0 bases, with 6 bases spanning the gap. The chain's CDR3 is CASSSSGANVLTF. The CDR3 DNA follows: TGTGCCAGCTCGAGCTCTGGGGCCAACGTCCTGACTTTC.

The V call is TRBV2, the J call TRBJ1-1, with D unclear. The CDR3 contains 14 residues. Germline values: CDR1 SNHLY, CDR2 FYNNEI. Trimming left V 8 bases short and J 7 bases short, with 20 bases between. The CDR3 DNA is TGTGCCAGCTGTCCCTACACGGGTGAAGTTGAAGCTTTCTTT. Translating gives CASCPYTGEVEAFF.

The V gene is TRBV5-6, the J gene TRBJ2-7, with 11 bases aligning to TRBD2. Per germline, CDR1 SGHDT and CDR2 YYEEEE. The CDR3 is 15 residues long. The junction had 8 bases not matched to a gene; V was cut back by 6 bases and J by 3 bases. The CDR3 here is CASNLLAGGIYEQYF. The CDR3 region has the DNA TGTGCCAGCAACCTTCTAGCGGGAGGTATCTACGAGCAGTACTTC.

The V gene is TRBV2, the J gene TRBJ2-5; the D gene could be TRBD1 or TRBD2 (5 bases each). The J call may be in error: the DNA end matches TRBJ2-7 better. The CDR3 sequence is 13 residues long. Germline-derived CDR1 and CDR2 are SNHLY and FYNNEI. The DNA of the CDR3 is TGTGCCAGCAGAAACGGGGTAAGGGGCGAGCAGTACTTC. Encoded protein: CASRNGVRGEQYF.

This clone appeared once. The rearrangement uses TRBV9 and TRBJ2-5, with TRBD1 identical over 7 bases. V dropped 3 bases and J dropped 3; count of bases not matched to a gene: 11. The CDR3 runs 16 residues. Germline V CDR1 and CDR2: SGDLS, YYNGEE. Written as DNA, the CDR3 is TGTGCCAGCAGCGCAGGATCCTGGGACAGAGAAGAGACCCAGTACTTC. Its translation: CASSAGSWDREETQYF.

The chain couples TRBV19 to TRBJ2-2, with D maybe TRBD2 (6 bases). The V gene lost 11 bases and the J gene lost 7 bases, with 14 bases spanning the gap. The V gene's germline CDR1 is LNHDA and CDR2 SQIVND (reference sequence). The CDR3 runs to 12 residues. CDR3 bases: TGTGCCTCCCGGGGGTTTGGCGGGGAGCTGTTTTTT. This encodes CASRGFGGELFF.

The chain carries TRBV7-9 and TRBJ2-1, with 10 bases that match TRBD2. V was clipped by 5 bases and J by 2 bases; unmatched bases: 6. Germline V gene sequence: CDR1 SEHNR, CDR2 FQNEAQ (reference sequence). The CDR3 spans 16 residues. CDR3: CASSTIAGGTYNEQFF. The CDR3 region has the DNA TGTGCCAGCAGCACAATAGCGGGGGGCACCTACAATGAGCAGTTCTTC.

The J gene is TRBJ2-7, the V gene TRBV4-3; 7 bases fit TRBD1. CDR1 and CDR2 (germline): LGHNA, YSLEER. The ends lost 3 bases at V and 3 bases at J; junction bases unmatched: 8. The CDR3 covers 15 residues. In DNA form, the CDR3 reads TGCGCCAGCAGCCAGACCGCCGGGACAGTCTACGAGCAGTACTTC. This translates into CASSQTAGTVYEQYF.

This clone is categorized as medium-sized (0.01 to 0.1%). The same CDR3 can be traced to other DNA sequences in this sample. The chain uses TRBV2 and TRBJ1-4, with D maybe TRBD1 (6 bases). Per germline, CDR1 SNHLY and CDR2 FYNNEI. V lost 2 bases and J lost 0, with 10 bases in between. The CDR3 consists of 16 residues. In DNA, the CDR3 is TGTGCCAGCAGTGAATCGCAGGGGACAACTAATGAAAAACTGTTTTTT. Translating it yields CASSESQGTTNEKLFF.

The V call is TRBV6-5, the J call TRBJ2-3; a possible D gene is TRBD2 (6 bases). The V gene lost 8 bases and the J gene lost 2 bases, with 14 bases spanning the gap. Per germline, CDR1 MNHEY and CDR2 SVGAGI. CDR3 length equals 14 residues. The CDR3 DNA sequence: TGTGCCAGCCGCCCCGCGGGGAACACAGATACGCAGTATTTT. It specifies CASRPAGNTDTQYF.

The rearrangement uses TRBV5-5 and TRBJ2-7, with TRBD2 as a possible D gene (5 bases). Germline CDR1 reads SGHKS; CDR2 reads YYEKEE (reference sequence). Trimming cost V 3 bases and J 7 bases, with 20 bases left between them. The CDR3 runs 15 residues. The CDR3 nucleotides are TGTGCCAGCAGCTCAGGAGGCCTGATGGTAAGAGAGCAGTACTTC. It is translated as CASSSGGLMVREQYF. Drawing the rest from reference TRBV5-5 and TRBJ2-7, the complete variable domain is DAGVTQSPTHLIKTRGQQVTLRCSPISGHKSVSWYQQVLGQGPQFIFQYYEKEERGRGNFPDRFSARQFPNYSSELNVNALLLGDSALYLCASSSGGLMVREQYFGPGTRLTVT.

The table lists this clone with a count of one. The genes are TRBV13 and TRBJ1-2; D not resolved. Germline CDR1 reads PRHDT; CDR2 reads FYEKMQ (reference sequence). Trimming removed 6 bases at V and 8 bases at J, with 16 bases between. This CDR3 contains 13 residues. CDR3 sequence: CASSEDGVWGYTF. CDR3 DNA: TGTGCCAGCAGTGAAGACGGGGTGTGGGGCTACACCTTC.

The chain links TRBV5-1 to TRBJ1-5; unclear D gene. The V gene lost 0 bases and the J gene lost 2 bases, with 12 bases spanning the gap. The length of the CDR3 is 16 residues. Germline CDR1 reads SGHRS; CDR2 reads YFSETQ. The CDR3 reads CASSLGVIGGNQPQHF. CDR3 bases: TGCGCCAGCAGCTTGGGGGTCATTGGAGGCAATCAGCCCCAGCATTTT.

This clone was seen just once. This same CDR3 is encoded by further DNA sequences in the sample. V usage is TRBV7-9 and J usage is TRBJ1-5; TRBD1 might be the D (5 bases). This CDR3 comprises 15 residues. Germline assignment: CDR1 SEHNR and CDR2 FQNEAQ (reference sequence). V was trimmed by 5 bases and J by 1 base, leaving 12 bases between them. In DNA form, the CDR3 reads TGTGCCAGCAGCGTAGACCGGGGCAGCAATCAGCCCCAGCATTTT. Translation gives CASSVDRGSNQPQHF.

The chain couples TRBV18 to TRBJ2-5; the match to TRBD2 covers 9 bases. TRBJ2-7 explains the end of the DNA better; the J call may be wrong. The CDR3 consists of 16 residues. Germline lookup yields CDR1 KGHSH and CDR2 LQKENI. CDR3 residues: CASSPPSKREVGEQYF. Written as DNA, the CDR3 is TGTGCCAGCTCACCGCCCTCGAAGCGGGAGGTAGGCGAGCAGTACTTC.

V gene TRBV5-1 combines with J gene TRBJ2-7, with a tentative D call TRBD1 (5 bases). V shed 4 bases and J shed 7 bases, with 15 bases lying between them. The germline CDR1 and CDR2 sequences are SGHRS and YFSETQ. The CDR3 covers 13 residues. The CDR3 nucleotides are TGCGCCAGCAGCCCGGACATTTTGGGGGAGCAGTACTTC. Translation gives CASSPDILGEQYF.